This T cell receptor (beta chain) was observed in a study of CD8 T cells in Susac syndrome. About the study: More than 5 sequenced Susac syndrome patients had clinically active disease, while fewer than 10 were in remission. When their blood was taken, the Susac syndrome patients had either not yet had any therapy, were taking corticosteroids, or were taking intravenous immunoglobulin alone.

Through negative isolation, CD4+ and CD8+ T cells were obtained, while TEMRA cells were enriched using FACS. Germline loops: CDR1 SGHRS, CDR2 YFSETQ. The CDR3 spans 15 residues. With 4 bases removed from V and 1 base from J, the gap between germline ends came to 14 bases. A quantity of about 0.45 to 1 ug RNA underwent reverse transcription using random hexamers. TCRdb re-derived calls from the immunoSEQ multiplex PCR reads in MiXCR, one entry per CDR3 protein. The sample holds 150,000 to 200,000 distinct CDR3 sequences, more than 85% seen once. The clonotype originates from a human donor with Susac syndrome. The sequencing sample was made of CD4+ T cells from PBMCs. The J gene is TRBJ1-1, the V gene TRBV5-1; perhaps TRBD1 as D (6 bases). Here the CDR3 reads CASSPGNRENTEAFF. DNA for the CDR3: TGCGCCAGCAGCCCTGGGAACAGGGAGAACACTGAAGCTTTCTTT.